This T cell receptor (beta chain) was captured by sequencing in a study of cytomegalovirus exposure and HLA in healthy donors. Study-level findings and limits: The study dropped some indistinguishable V segments, TRBV6-2 and TRBV6-3 among them. In a later analysis, a missense DCLRE1C variant was linked to TCR beta V- and J-gene trimming. Using the classifier, cytomegalovirus status was reportedly diagnosed with high specificity and sensitivity.

Primers included in the PCR were 60 Vbeta and 13 Jbeta primers. Some clones are missing from TCRdb's copy, which holds only in-frame ones; the method was immunoSEQ multiplex PCR. The table records 100,000 to 150,000 clones, roughly 78% of them present only once. Germline CDR1 reads SNHLY; CDR2 reads FYNNEI. This CDR3 has 15 residues. The V and J ends lost 7 bases and 8 bases, in that order; junction bases with no gene match: 11. Remarks on this clone: Its antigen remains unknown.

This chain joins TRBV2 and TRBJ2-1, with 10 bases lining up with TRBD1. The sample consisted of PBMCs. The sequence came from a man aged 25-40 years in good health and CMV-seronegative. In DNA form, the CDR3 reads TGTGCCAGCATAAAACGGGACAGGGGAAGCGATGAGCAGTTCTTC. It translates to CASIKRDRGSDEQFF.